This entry concerns a single T cell receptor beta chain. Antigen unknown. TCRdb reanalysed the 5' RACE reads using MiXCR and keeps one entry per CDR3 protein. The sample consists of 200,000 or so distinct CDR3 sequences, 15% to 20% of them appearing once. These data come from a study of CD8 T cells in ankylosing spondylitis. Germline values: CDR1 MNHEY, CDR2 SVGEGT. The CDR3 covers 17 residues. V lost 0 bases, J lost 0 bases, and 11 bases lay in between. Study results and caveats: Clones linked with disease were CD8+ and fairly uncommon in the peripheral blood. Clones linked to disease were reported to show significant enrichment in matched ankylosing spondylitis synovial fluid.

The source is a male donor aged 5 to 29 with ankylosing spondylitis or in good health (not recorded which). The J gene is TRBJ2-2, the V gene TRBV6-2 or TRBV6-3, with unresolved D. Sample: blood, either unsorted or a sorted T cell fraction (not recorded which). CDR3 in amino acids: CASSYSLRAANTGELFF. CDR3 DNA: TGTGCCAGCAGTTACTCGCTCAGAGCTGCGAACACCGGGGAGCTGTTTTTT.